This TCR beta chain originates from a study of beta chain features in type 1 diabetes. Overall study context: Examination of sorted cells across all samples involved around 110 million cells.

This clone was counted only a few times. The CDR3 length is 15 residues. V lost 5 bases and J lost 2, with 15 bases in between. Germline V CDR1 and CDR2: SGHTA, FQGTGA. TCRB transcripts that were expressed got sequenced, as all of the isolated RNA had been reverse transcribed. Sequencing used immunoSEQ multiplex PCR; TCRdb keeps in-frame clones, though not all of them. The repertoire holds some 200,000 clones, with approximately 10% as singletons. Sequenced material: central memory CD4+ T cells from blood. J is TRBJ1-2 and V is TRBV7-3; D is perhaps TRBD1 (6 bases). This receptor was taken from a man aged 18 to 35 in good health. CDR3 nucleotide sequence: TGTGCCAGCAGCAACGGGGGAACAGGGAACTATGGCTACACCTTC. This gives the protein CASSNGGTGNYGYTF.